This T cell receptor (beta chain) was profiled in a study of blood T cell repertoires in COVID-19. About the research overall: Samples taken during acute and convalescent COVID-19 were collected in the United States, Italy and Spain. The analysed material was cDNA or gDNA that came from T cells, B-cell-depleted T cells, or PBMCs.

Per the study methods: Reference gene primer amplification gave estimated nucleated cell counts. Sequencing was performed with immunoSEQ multiplex PCR; in TCRdb, only in-frame clones are kept and a portion is missing. Clone size and V and J calls were adopted from that table, with D and trimming inferred from the DNA. Of 120,000 or so clones listed, about four fifths are singletons. The CDR3 has 19 amino acids. Germline CDR1 reads LNHNV; CDR2 reads YYDKDF (reference sequence). Trimming removed 3 bases from V and 0 bases from J, with 24 bases in between. Sequences were obtained from peripheral blood. This rearrangement joins TRBV15 to TRBJ2-7, with D tentatively TRBD1 (6 bases). The sequence came from a man aged 55-75 years with acute or convalescent COVID-19. The CDR3 sequence is CATSSPGTRGQRSSYEQYF. The CDR3 DNA sequence: TGTGCCACCAGCAGTCCAGGAACCCGAGGACAGAGAAGCTCCTACGAGCAGTACTTC.